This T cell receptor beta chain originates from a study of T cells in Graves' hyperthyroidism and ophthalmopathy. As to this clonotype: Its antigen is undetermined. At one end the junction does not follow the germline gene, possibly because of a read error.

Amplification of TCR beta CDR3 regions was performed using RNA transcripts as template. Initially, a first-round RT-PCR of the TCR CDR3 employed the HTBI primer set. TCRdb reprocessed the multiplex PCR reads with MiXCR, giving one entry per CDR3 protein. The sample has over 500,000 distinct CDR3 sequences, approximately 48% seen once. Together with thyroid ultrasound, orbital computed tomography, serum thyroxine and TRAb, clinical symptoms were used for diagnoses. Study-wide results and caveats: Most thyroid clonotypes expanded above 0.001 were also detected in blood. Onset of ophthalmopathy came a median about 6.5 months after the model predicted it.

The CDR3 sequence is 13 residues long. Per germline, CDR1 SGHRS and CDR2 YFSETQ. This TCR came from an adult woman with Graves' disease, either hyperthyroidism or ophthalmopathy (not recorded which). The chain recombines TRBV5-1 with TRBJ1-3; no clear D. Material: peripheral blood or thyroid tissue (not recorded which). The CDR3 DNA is TGCGCCAGCAGCTTGGAGGGCGGAAGCACCATATATTTT. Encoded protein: CASSLEGGSTIYF.